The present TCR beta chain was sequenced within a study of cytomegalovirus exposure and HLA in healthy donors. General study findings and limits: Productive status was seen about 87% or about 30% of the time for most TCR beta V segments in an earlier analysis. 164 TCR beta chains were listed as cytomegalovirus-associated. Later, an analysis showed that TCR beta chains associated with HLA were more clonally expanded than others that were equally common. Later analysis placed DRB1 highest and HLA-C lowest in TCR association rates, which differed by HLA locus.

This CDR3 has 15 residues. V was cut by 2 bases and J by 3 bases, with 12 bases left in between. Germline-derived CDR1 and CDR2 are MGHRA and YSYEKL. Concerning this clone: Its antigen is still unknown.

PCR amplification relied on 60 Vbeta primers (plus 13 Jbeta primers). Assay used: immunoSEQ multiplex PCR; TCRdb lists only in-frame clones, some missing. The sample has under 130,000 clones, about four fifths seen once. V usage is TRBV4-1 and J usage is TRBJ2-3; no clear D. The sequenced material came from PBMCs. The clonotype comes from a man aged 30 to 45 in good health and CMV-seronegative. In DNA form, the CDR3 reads TGCGCCAGCAGCCAAACCGTCTGGAGAACAGATACGCAGTATTTT. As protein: CASSQTVWRTDTQYF.